The source of this T cell receptor beta chain is a study of beta chain features in type 1 diabetes. On the study more broadly: The examined sorted cells totaled approximately 100 million across samples. Study results and limitations: Among patients, naive, central memory and Treg TCRB repertoires appeared more similar than among healthy donors. There was a moderate but significant shortening of TCRB CDR3s in all four CD4+ subsets of Type 1 diabetes patients.

The CDR3 extends over 14 amino acids. V lost 8 bases and J 0 bases, leaving 12 bases between the germline ends. Germline CDR1 reads LNHDA; CDR2 reads SQIVND (reference sequence). This clone was recorded a few times. What it binds is not known. The study reverse transcribed the entire isolated RNA, so it sequenced expressed TCRB transcripts. Sequencing used immunoSEQ multiplex PCR; TCRdb keeps in-frame clones, though not all of them. This table holds more than 550,000 clones, more than 13% found once. This clonotype was sampled from a man younger than 35 with type 1 diabetes. Material: naive CD4+ T cells from blood. J is TRBJ2-3 and V is TRBV19; D is unclear. The CDR3 sequence is CASVEDTSTDTQYF. In DNA, the CDR3 is TGTGCCAGTGTCGAGGATACTAGCACAGATACGCAGTATTTT.